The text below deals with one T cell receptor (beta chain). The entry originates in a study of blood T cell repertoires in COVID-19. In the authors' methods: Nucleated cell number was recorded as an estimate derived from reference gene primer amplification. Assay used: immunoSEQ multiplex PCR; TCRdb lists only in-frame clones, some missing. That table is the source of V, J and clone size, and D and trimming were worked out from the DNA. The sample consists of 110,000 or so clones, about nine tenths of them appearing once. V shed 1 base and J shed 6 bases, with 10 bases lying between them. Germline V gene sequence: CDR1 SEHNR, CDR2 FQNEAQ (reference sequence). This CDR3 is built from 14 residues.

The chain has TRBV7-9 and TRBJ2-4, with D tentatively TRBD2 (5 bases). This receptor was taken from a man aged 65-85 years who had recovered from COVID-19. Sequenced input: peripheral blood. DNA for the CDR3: TGTGCCAGCAGCTTAGGAGGGTCGGGAAACATTCAGTACTTC. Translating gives CASSLGGSGNIQYF.